A selection of T cell receptor beta chains follows, all from one sample in a study of PD-1 blockade in mismatch repair-deficient tumors. Some clones are missing from TCRdb's copy, which holds only in-frame ones; the method was immunoSEQ multiplex PCR. The sample yields around 100,000 clones, 70% to 80% seen once. The material was peripheral blood, obtained more than 58 weeks after starting pembrolizumab. The receptors originated from an adult with mismatch repair-deficient cancer. CDR3s include the opening cysteine and the closing phenylalanine or tryptophan. The order of the fields is V gene, D gene, clone size, J gene, CDR3 protein, CDR3 DNA. The D gene is left open where the match is weak. Expanded clones get a size class; other rows say once, few or many, or leave the size out.

V gene: TRBV5-8
D gene: .
clone size: .
J gene: TRBJ2-5
CDR3 protein: CASSFGASLIQETQYF
CDR3 DNA: TGTGCCAGCAGCTTCGGGGCCAGTTTAATCCAAGAGACCCAGTACTTC

V gene: TRBV18
D gene: .
clone size: few
J gene: TRBJ1-5
CDR3 protein: CASSTEGDQPQHF
CDR3 DNA: TGTGCCAGCTCAACGGAGGGTGATCAGCCCCAGCATTTT

V gene: TRBV7-3
D gene: TRBD1
clone size: once
J gene: TRBJ2-1
CDR3 protein: CASSPLGQGYVNEQFF
CDR3 DNA: TGTGCCAGCAGCCCCTTGGGACAGGGGTATGTCAATGAGCAGTTCTTC

V gene: TRBV7-9
D gene: .
clone size: .
J gene: TRBJ2-2
CDR3 protein: CASSERRAGELFF
CDR3 DNA: TGTGCCAGCAGCGAGCGGAGGGCCGGGGAGCTGTTTTTT

V gene: TRBV13
D gene: TRBD1
clone size: .
J gene: TRBJ2-1
CDR3 protein: CASSGLDRAEQFF
CDR3 DNA: TGTGCCAGCAGCGGGCTAGACAGGGCGGAGCAGTTCTTC

V gene: TRBV5-1
D gene: TRBD1
clone size: few
J gene: TRBJ1-2
CDR3 protein: CASGQGDYGYTF
CDR3 DNA: TGCGCCAGCGGACAGGGCGACTATGGCTACACCTTC

V gene: TRBV27
D gene: .
clone size: few
J gene: TRBJ1-5
CDR3 protein: CASSSGSVQPQHF
CDR3 DNA: TGTGCCAGCAGCTCAGGGTCCGTTCAGCCCCAGCATTTT

V gene: TRBV2
D gene: .
clone size: few
J gene: TRBJ1-2
CDR3 protein: CASSEGGSLTNYGYTF
CDR3 DNA: TGTGCCAGCAGTGAAGGGGGATCCTTGACTAACTATGGCTACACCTTC

V gene: TRBV6-1
D gene: .
clone size: .
J gene: TRBJ2-2
CDR3 protein: CASSPWTAGGELFF
CDR3 DNA: TGTGCCAGCAGTCCTTGGACAGCGGGCGGGGAGCTGTTTTTT

V gene: TRBV29-1
D gene: .
clone size: .
J gene: TRBJ1-2
CDR3 protein: CSALEGPDNYGYTF
CDR3 DNA: TGCAGCGCCTTGGAAGGCCCCGATAACTATGGCTACACCTTC

V gene: TRBV6-1
D gene: .
clone size: .
J gene: TRBJ2-6
CDR3 protein: CASEREAGANVLTF
CDR3 DNA: TGTGCCAGCGAGAGGGAGGCTGGGGCCAACGTCCTGACTTTC

V gene: TRBV6-6
D gene: TRBD2
clone size: .
J gene: TRBJ2-2
CDR3 protein: CASRGRLNTGELFF
CDR3 DNA: TGTGCCAGCCGCGGGAGGCTGAACACCGGGGAGCTGTTTTTT

V gene: TRBV19
D gene: .
clone size: .
J gene: TRBJ1-5
CDR3 protein: CATRGEGLKQPQHF
CDR3 DNA: TGTGCCACCCGGGGTGAGGGTCTGAAGCAGCCCCAGCATTTT

V gene: TRBV29-1
D gene: .
clone size: .
J gene: TRBJ2-2
CDR3 protein: CSVPGGTNTGELFF
CDR3 DNA: TGCAGCGTTCCTGGCGGGACGAACACCGGGGAGCTGTTTTTT

V gene: TRBV7-6
D gene: .
clone size: .
J gene: TRBJ2-1
CDR3 protein: CASSRTFIPYNEQFF
CDR3 DNA: TGTGCCAGCAGCCGCACGTTCATCCCCTACAATGAGCAGTTCTTC

V gene: TRBV2
D gene: .
clone size: .
J gene: TRBJ1-1
CDR3 protein: CASLTQKGAGLNGEAFF
CDR3 DNA: TGTGCCAGCCTTACACAAAAAGGGGCCGGCCTCAATGGGGAAGCTTTCTTT

V gene: TRBV30
D gene: .
clone size: .
J gene: TRBJ2-7
CDR3 protein: CAWSAGTGTYEQYF
CDR3 DNA: TGTGCCTGGAGTGCCGGGACCGGAACCTACGAGCAGTACTTC

V gene: TRBV5-8
D gene: .
clone size: .
J gene: TRBJ1-5
CDR3 protein: CASSGLRGALRNQPQHF
CDR3 DNA: TGTGCCAGCAGCGGGCTCCGGGGGGCGCTTCGCAATCAGCCCCAGCATTTT

V gene: TRBV18
D gene: .
clone size: once
J gene: TRBJ1-4
CDR3 protein: CASSPPSSGLEKLFF
CDR3 DNA: TGTGCCAGCTCACCACCAAGTTCCGGACTTGAAAAACTGTTTTTT

V gene: TRBV21-1
D gene: .
clone size: .
J gene: TRBJ1-4
CDR3 protein: CASSKMAATNEKLFF
CDR3 DNA: TGTGCCAGCAGCAAAATGGCGGCAACTAATGAAAAACTGTTTTTT

V gene: TRBV18
D gene: TRBD2
clone size: .
J gene: TRBJ2-3
CDR3 protein: CASSEAGVTDTQYF
CDR3 DNA: TGTGCCAGCTCCGAAGCGGGAGTAACAGATACGCAGTATTTT

V gene: TRBV6-1
D gene: .
clone size: .
J gene: TRBJ2-2
CDR3 protein: CASSAPTRNTGELFF
CDR3 DNA: TGTGCCAGCAGTGCACCAACACGAAACACCGGGGAGCTGTTTTTT

V gene: TRBV7-3
D gene: .
clone size: .
J gene: TRBJ2-7
CDR3 protein: CASSSGAVGEQYF
CDR3 DNA: TGTGCCAGCAGCTCGGGGGCGGTGGGCGAGCAGTACTTC

V gene: TRBV7-9
D gene: TRBD2
clone size: .
J gene: TRBJ2-1
CDR3 protein: CASSSTPSGSNYNEQFF
CDR3 DNA: TGTGCCAGCAGCTCGACTCCTAGCGGGAGTAACTACAATGAGCAGTTCTTC

V gene: TRBV10-3
D gene: .
clone size: .
J gene: TRBJ2-2
CDR3 protein: CAISESSANTGELFF
CDR3 DNA: TGTGCCATCAGTGAGTCTAGCGCGAACACCGGGGAGCTGTTTTTT

V gene: TRBV5-6
D gene: TRBD2
clone size: once
J gene: TRBJ2-7
CDR3 protein: CASSLGGSGLAGDGYEQYF
CDR3 DNA: TGTGCCAGCAGCTTGGGGGGAAGTGGACTAGCGGGAGATGGGTACGAGCAGTACTTC

V gene: TRBV5-1
D gene: TRBD1
clone size: few
J gene: TRBJ1-1
CDR3 protein: CASQMDRANTEAFF
CDR3 DNA: TGCGCCAGCCAAATGGACAGGGCGAACACTGAAGCTTTCTTT

V gene: TRBV19
D gene: TRBD1
clone size: few
J gene: TRBJ1-2
CDR3 protein: CASSYRGSNYGYTF
CDR3 DNA: TGTGCCAGTAGTTACAGGGGCTCTAACTATGGCTACACCTTC

V gene: TRBV14
D gene: TRBD1
clone size: .
J gene: TRBJ1-2
CDR3 protein: CASSQEDRGHGYTF
CDR3 DNA: TGTGCCAGCAGCCAAGAAGACAGGGGGCATGGCTACACCTTC

V gene: TRBV28
D gene: TRBD1
clone size: .
J gene: TRBJ1-5
CDR3 protein: CASRDDRGSNQPQHF
CDR3 DNA: TGTGCCAGCAGAGACGACAGGGGAAGCAATCAGCCCCAGCATTTT

V gene: TRBV5-5
D gene: .
clone size: .
J gene: TRBJ2-6
CDR3 protein: CASSFTGTHSGANVLTF
CDR3 DNA: TGTGCCAGCAGTTTTACCGGGACACATTCTGGGGCCAACGTCCTGACTTTC

V gene: TRBV2
D gene: .
clone size: .
J gene: TRBJ1-1
CDR3 protein: CASRGTANTEAFF
CDR3 DNA: TGTGCCAGCAGAGGGACGGCGAACACTGAAGCTTTCTTT

V gene: TRBV28
D gene: .
clone size: once
J gene: TRBJ1-5
CDR3 protein: CASSLRGQPQHF
CDR3 DNA: TGTGCCAGCAGTTTAAGGGGCCAGCCCCAGCATTTT

V gene: TRBV7-3
D gene: TRBD1
clone size: .
J gene: TRBJ1-1
CDR3 protein: CASSTLVRGLDTEAFF
CDR3 DNA: TGTGCCAGCAGCACACTCGTCAGGGGGTTGGACACTGAAGCTTTCTTT

V gene: TRBV19
D gene: .
clone size: .
J gene: TRBJ1-1
CDR3 protein: CASSIVQGPTEAFF
CDR3 DNA: TGTGCCAGTAGTATAGTCCAGGGTCCCACTGAAGCTTTCTTT